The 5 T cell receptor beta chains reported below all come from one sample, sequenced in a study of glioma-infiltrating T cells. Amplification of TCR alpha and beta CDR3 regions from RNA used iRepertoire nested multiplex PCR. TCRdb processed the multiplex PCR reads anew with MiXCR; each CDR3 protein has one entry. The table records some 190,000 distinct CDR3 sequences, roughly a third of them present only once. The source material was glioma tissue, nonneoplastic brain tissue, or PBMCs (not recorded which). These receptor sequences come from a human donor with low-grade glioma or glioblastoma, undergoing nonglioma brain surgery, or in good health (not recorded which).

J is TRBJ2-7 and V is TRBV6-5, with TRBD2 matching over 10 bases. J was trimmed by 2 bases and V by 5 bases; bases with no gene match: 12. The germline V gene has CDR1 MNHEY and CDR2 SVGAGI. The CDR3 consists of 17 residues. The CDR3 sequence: CASSLTSGTGEAYEQYF. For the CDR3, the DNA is TGTGCCAGCAGTCTTACTAGCGGGACGGGAGAGGCCTACGAGCAGTACTTC.

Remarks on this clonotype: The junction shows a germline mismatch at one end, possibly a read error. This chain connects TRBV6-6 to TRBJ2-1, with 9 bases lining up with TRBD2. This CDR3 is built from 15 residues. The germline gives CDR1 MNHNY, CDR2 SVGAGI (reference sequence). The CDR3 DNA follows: TGTGCCAGCAATTACGGACTAGCGAACTACAATGAGCAGTTCTTC. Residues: CASNYGLANYNEQFF.

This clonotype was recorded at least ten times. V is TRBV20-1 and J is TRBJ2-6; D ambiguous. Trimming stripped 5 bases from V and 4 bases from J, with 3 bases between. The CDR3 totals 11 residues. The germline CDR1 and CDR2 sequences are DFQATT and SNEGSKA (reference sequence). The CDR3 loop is CSAAGANVLTF. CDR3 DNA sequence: TGCAGTGCTGCCGGGGCCAACGTCCTGACTTTC.

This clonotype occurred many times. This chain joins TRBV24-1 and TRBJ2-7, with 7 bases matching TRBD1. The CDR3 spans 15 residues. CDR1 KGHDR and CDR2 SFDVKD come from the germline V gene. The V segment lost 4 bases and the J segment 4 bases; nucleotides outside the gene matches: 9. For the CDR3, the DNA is TGTGCCACCAGTGACGGCGACAGGGTCGGATACGAGCAGTACTTC. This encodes CATSDGDRVGYEQYF.

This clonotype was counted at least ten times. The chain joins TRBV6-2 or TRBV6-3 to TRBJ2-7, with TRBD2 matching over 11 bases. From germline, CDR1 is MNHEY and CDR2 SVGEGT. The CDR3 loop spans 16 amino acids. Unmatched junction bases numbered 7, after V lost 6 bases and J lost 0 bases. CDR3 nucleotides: TGTGCCAGCAGGGGACTAGCGGTGAATAGCTCCTACGAGCAGTACTTC. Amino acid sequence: CASRGLAVNSSYEQYF.